The rows below give T cell receptor beta chains drawn from one sample of a study of shared clonotypes between healthy human individuals. Sequencing was performed with immunoSEQ multiplex PCR; in TCRdb, only in-frame clones are kept and a portion is missing. The top ten hold over 0.12% of the sample, which has about 2.4 million clones, approximately 94% seen once. The specimen was naive CD4+ T cells sorted from blood. All receptors derive from a man aged 18 to 30 in good health. The CDR3 runs from the conserved cysteine through the conserved F or W. D genes are given only for firm matches. Expanded clones get a size class; other rows say once, few or many, or leave the size out.

>TRBD1|TRBV19|TRBJ1-1|.
CASSIEGQLDAFF
TGTGCCAGTAGTATAGAGGGACAGCTAGACGCTTTCTTT
>TRBD2|TRBV12-5|TRBJ2-3|.
CASGFALAGGSDTQYF
TGTGCTAGTGGTTTCGCCCTAGCGGGAGGTTCAGATACGCAGTATTTT
>.|TRBV2|TRBJ1-4|.
CASRETPYEKLFF
TGTGCCAGCAGGGAGACCCCCTACGAAAAACTGTTTTTT
>TRBD1|TRBV25-1|TRBJ1-2|.
CASSGRPGRGRMDYGYTF
TGTGCCAGCAGTGGTCGGCCCGGCAGGGGGCGAATGGACTATGGCTACACCTTC
>.|TRBV4-1|TRBJ2-7|few
CASSLGTSMVHEQYF
TGCGCCAGCAGCCTTGGAACTAGCATGGTCCACGAGCAGTACTTC
>.|TRBV4-3|TRBJ2-5|few
CASSQTRDFQETQYF
TGCGCCAGCAGCCAGACCCGGGACTTCCAAGAGACCCAGTACTTC
>.|TRBV7-2|TRBJ1-3|.
CASSLASGNSGNTIYF
TGTGCCAGCAGCTTAGCCTCAGGGAACTCTGGAAACACCATATATTTT
>.|TRBV19|TRBJ1-5|.
CASSTIPIWGDSNQPQHF
TGTGCCAGTAGTACAATTCCCATCTGGGGAGACTCCAATCAGCCCCAGCATTTT
>TRBD1|TRBV7-9|TRBJ1-2|.
CASSLHGTGEVYGYTF
TGTGCCAGCAGCTTACACGGGACAGGGGAGGTCTATGGCTACACCTTC
>.|TRBV30|TRBJ1-2|.
CAWSTGGVNYGYTF
TGTGCCTGGAGTACGGGGGGAGTTAACTATGGCTACACCTTC
>.|TRBV7-2|TRBJ1-1|.
CASSSMFGVNTEAFF
TGTGCCAGCAGCTCGATGTTTGGGGTGAACACTGAAGCTTTCTTT
>TRBD2|TRBV15|TRBJ2-1|.
CATSRDRGSGRAHEQFF
TGTGCCACCAGCAGAGATCGGGGTAGCGGGAGGGCCCATGAGCAGTTCTTC
>.|TRBV7-9|TRBJ2-1|.
CASSPTSGRSYNEQFF
TGTGCCAGCAGCCCCACCTCTGGACGGTCGTACAATGAGCAGTTCTTC
>.|TRBV28|TRBJ2-7|once
CASSPRSKGAYEQYF
TGTGCCAGCAGTCCTCGTTCGAAGGGAGCCTACGAGCAGTACTTC
>.|TRBV29-1|TRBJ2-3|.
CSVGGEAYRTDTQYF
TGCAGCGTTGGAGGAGAGGCCTACCGCACAGATACGCAGTATTTT
>TRBD1|TRBV6-6|TRBJ1-2|.
CASSPGQGARYGYTF
TGTGCCAGCAGTCCGGGACAGGGGGCGCGGTATGGCTACACCTTC
>.|TRBV4-3|TRBJ2-5|.
CASSQTPAGETQYF
TGCGCCAGCAGCCAAACACCGGCAGGGGAGACCCAGTACTTC
>.|TRBV30|TRBJ1-3|few
CAWSVQGAGNTIYF
TGTGCCTGGAGTGTCCAGGGTGCTGGAAACACCATATATTTT
>.|TRBV10-3|TRBJ2-5|.
CAIRNNGVETQYF
TGTGCCATCAGGAATAACGGGGTAGAGACCCAGTACTTC
>.|TRBV5-1|TRBJ1-1|.
CASSRNRTELGTEAFF
TGCGCCAGCAGCAGAAATCGGACAGAACTAGGAACTGAAGCTTTCTTT
>TRBD1|TRBV7-3|TRBJ2-2|.
CASSLAQGAGELFF
TGTGCCAGCAGCTTAGCACAGGGGGCCGGGGAGCTGTTTTTT
>TRBD1|TRBV30|TRBJ1-6|.
CAWRAGTGLGDSPLHF
TGTGCCTGGAGAGCCGGGACAGGGCTGGGGGATTCACCCCTCCACTTT
>.|TRBV18|TRBJ2-5|.
CASSPPVNHKETQYF
TGTGCCAGCTCACCACCGGTGAACCATAAAGAGACCCAGTACTTC
>TRBD2|TRBV6-5|TRBJ2-3|once
CASSFLAGGADTQYF
TGTGCCAGCAGTTTCCTAGCGGGGGGGGCAGATACGCAGTATTTT
>.|TRBV28|TRBJ2-7|.
CASLGAPSYEQYF
TGTGCCAGCCTTGGGGCACCCTCCTACGAGCAGTACTTC
>.|TRBV6-6|TRBJ2-7|.
CASSYSEGASEQYF
TGTGCCAGCAGTTACTCGGAGGGGGCGTCCGAGCAGTACTTC
>.|TRBV29-1|TRBJ1-4|once
CSVRTNEKLFF
TGCAGCGTTCGGACTAATGAAAAACTGTTTTTT
>TRBD1|TRBV19|TRBJ1-2|.
CASSPSGTDNYGYTF
TGTGCCAGTAGTCCCTCCGGGACAGATAACTATGGCTACACCTTC
>.|TRBV30|TRBJ1-2|.
CAWSPYRVQLDGYTF
TGTGCCTGGAGTCCCTACAGGGTTCAGTTAGATGGCTACACCTTC
>.|TRBV14|TRBJ1-2|.
CASSQVLGASYGYTF
TGTGCCAGCAGCCAAGTACTGGGGGCCTCCTATGGCTACACCTTC
>TRBD2|TRBV19|TRBJ2-1|.
CASSISGGSSYNEQFF
TGTGCCAGTAGTATCTCTGGCGGGAGCTCCTACAATGAGCAGTTCTTC
>.|TRBV18|TRBJ1-1|few
CASSPSQGNTEAFF
TGTGCCAGCTCACCGTCACAGGGGAACACTGAAGCTTTCTTT
>.|TRBV4-3|TRBJ2-7|.
CASSQDWGSAYEQYF
TGCGCCAGCAGCCAAGACTGGGGGAGTGCCTACGAGCAGTACTTC
>TRBD2|TRBV18|TRBJ2-5|.
CASSPPMREGETQYF
TGTGCCAGCTCACCACCGATGCGGGAGGGAGAGACCCAGTACTTC
>.|TRBV5-1|TRBJ2-1|once
CATGTSRDEQFF
TGCGCCACCGGGACCTCCCGCGATGAGCAGTTCTTC
>.|TRBV5-4|TRBJ2-5|.
CASSDRGTAQETQYF
TGTGCCAGCAGCGACCGGGGGACAGCGCAAGAGACCCAGTACTTC
>.|TRBV21-1|TRBJ1-3|.
CASSKGGQACSGNTIYF
TGTGCCAGCAGCAAAGGGGGGCAGGCCTGCTCTGGAAACACCATATATTTT
>.|TRBV5-6|TRBJ1-1|.
CASSFFNSAEAFF
TGTGCCAGCAGCTTCTTCAATTCTGCTGAAGCTTTCTTT
>.|TRBV5-1|TRBJ1-2|.
CASSLGQVEFQGYTF
TGCGCCAGCAGCTTGGGACAGGTTGAGTTTCAGGGCTACACCTTC
>.|TRBV30|TRBJ2-7|.
CAWSPSPLYEQYF
TGTGCCTGGAGTCCTTCACCACTTTACGAGCAGTACTTC
>.|TRBV28|TRBJ1-1|.
CASSSEWEGTEAFF
TGTGCCAGCAGCTCTGAATGGGAAGGGACTGAAGCTTTCTTT
>.|TRBV11-3|TRBJ2-7|.
CASSPKLGDYEQYF
TGTGCCAGCAGCCCTAAGCTGGGTGACTACGAGCAGTACTTC
>.|TRBV11-2|TRBJ2-7|.
CASSLAHRRKTDEQYF
TGTGCCAGCAGCTTAGCCCACAGGAGGAAAACAGACGAGCAGTACTTC
>.|TRBV7-9|TRBJ2-1|.
CASSLVFGSEQFF
TGTGCCAGCAGCTTAGTCTTCGGTAGTGAGCAGTTCTTC